This TCR beta chain emerged from a study of beta chain features in type 1 diabetes. Study results and limitations: Cells that show high TCR expression could be over-represented by cDNA sequencing.

Germline V lookup: CDR1 SGHRS, CDR2 YFSETQ. The CDR3 contains 15 residues. Trimming shortened V by 4 bases and J by 5 bases, and 16 bases separated the two germline ends. cDNA synthesis used the whole RNA isolate, giving expressed TCRB sequences. There were around 3.5 million reads on average in the naive, central memory and regulatory T cell samples. The assay was immunoSEQ multiplex PCR, and TCRdb's table has in-frame clones only and misses some. The sample includes about 250,000 clones, over 12% of them seen just once. The sample holds a few counts of this clone. The antigen remains unidentified. The sequenced material came from naive CD4+ T cells from blood. The J gene is TRBJ2-1, the V gene TRBV5-1; D is possibly TRBD2 (7 bases). This sequence originates from a woman between 35 and 50 years old in good health. CDR3 loop: CASSPVAGADNEQFF. The DNA of the CDR3 is TGCGCCAGCAGCCCAGTGGCGGGGGCGGACAATGAGCAGTTCTTC.